This TCR beta chain is drawn from a study of T-cell memory formation after mild COVID-19. The CDR3 totals 14 residues. The germline V gene has CDR1 MNHEY and CDR2 SVGAGI. V trimming: 7 bases; J trimming: 4 bases; junction bases outside the gene matches: 9. TCRdb reprocessed the 5' RACE reads with MiXCR, giving one entry per CDR3 protein. The sample shows about half a million distinct CDR3 sequences, roughly 18% of them seen only once. Input material: PBMCs or a T cell subset sorted from them (not recorded which). The V gene is TRBV6-5, the J gene TRBJ2-7; 8 bases align to TRBD1. The source of this sequence is an adult woman who had mild COVID-19 (a few samples of this study predate the infection). Cell type and time point are not known. The CDR3 bases are TGTGCCAGCACAGGGGGCGCGGATCCGTACGAGCAGTACTTC. It is translated as CASTGGADPYEQYF.